A single sample is the source of the 22 T cell receptor beta chains below, sequenced in a study of blood T cell repertoires in COVID-19. Sequencing was performed with immunoSEQ multiplex PCR; in TCRdb, only in-frame clones are kept and a portion is missing. Of more than 80,000 clones detected, around three quarters appear once; the ten largest clones hold approximately 19%. Specimen: peripheral blood. The receptors here all came from a woman over 75 with active or convalescent COVID-19.

The chain uses TRBV3-1 (or the pseudogene TRBV3-2) and TRBJ1-3; 9 positions agree with TRBD1. Germline lookup yields CDR1 LGHDT and CDR2 YNNKEL (reference sequence). This CDR3 is built from 18 residues. Trimming removed 2 bases from V and 3 bases from J; junction bases left unmatched: 11. The CDR3 here is CASSQLLRDRAHGNTIYF. CDR3 in DNA: TGTGCCAGCAGCCAACTACTCCGGGACAGGGCTCATGGAAACACCATATATTTT.

The chain is built from TRBV19 and TRBJ1-2; TRBD1 is a possible D gene (6 bases). The CDR3 consists of 14 residues. The V gene's germline CDR1 is LNHDA and CDR2 SQIVND (reference sequence). Trimming shortened V by 2 bases and J by 2 bases, and 9 bases separated the two germline ends. The DNA of the CDR3 is TGTGCCAGTAGTATACTAGGACAGAACTATGGCTACACCTTC. Its protein is CASSILGQNYGYTF.

This chain links TRBV6-5 with TRBJ2-7; 13 bases are shared with TRBD2. This CDR3 contains 15 residues. Germline V gene lookup returns CDR1 MNHEY and CDR2 SVGAGI. The junction had 7 bases not matched to a gene; V was cut back by 8 bases and J by 3 bases. The CDR3 bases are TGTGCCAGCGGGCCACTAGCGGGGGGGATCTACGAGCAGTACTTC. It encodes CASGPLAGGIYEQYF.

This sequence joins TRBV4-1 and TRBJ1-1; D is uncertain. This CDR3 comprises 14 residues. The V gene lost 1 base and the J gene lost 1 base, with 7 bases spanning the gap. The germline V gene encodes CDR1 MGHRA and CDR2 YSYEKL. The CDR3 spells CASSQGRGNTEAFF. The DNA for the CDR3 is TGCGCCAGCAGCCAAGGTCGGGGGAACACTGAAGCTTTCTTT.

The chain employs TRBV6-6 and TRBJ2-5; TRBD2 agrees at 12 bases. This CDR3 spans 16 amino acids. Losses at the gene ends were 2 bases for V and 4 bases for J; bases not matched to a gene: 5. Germline V gene sequence: CDR1 MNHNY, CDR2 SVGAGI (reference sequence). CDR3 coding DNA: TGTGCCAGCAGTTACCGGACTAGCGGGGCGGGAGAGACCCAGTACTTC. Protein sequence: CASSYRTSGAGETQYF.

The chain has TRBV5-6 and TRBJ2-2; 11 bases fit TRBD2. The CDR3 sequence is 16 residues long. Per the germline V gene, CDR1 is SGHDT and CDR2 is YYEEEE. Trimming removed 7 bases from V and 5 bases from J; junction bases left unmatched: 10. CDR3 coding DNA: TGTGCCAGCGTCTATAGCGGGGGGGCGAGTACCGGGGAGCTGTTTTTT. Encoded protein: CASVYSGGASTGELFF.

The V gene is TRBV12-5, the J gene TRBJ1-1, with TRBD1 identical over 8 bases. The junction had 14 bases not matched to a gene; V was cut back by 7 bases and J by 1 base. This CDR3 is built from 17 residues. Germline V gene data show CDR1 as LGHNT and CDR2 as FRNRAP. The CDR3 loop reads CASALPSGQDKNTEAFF. In DNA form, the CDR3 reads TGTGCTAGTGCCCTCCCGTCGGGACAGGATAAGAACACTGAAGCTTTCTTT.

This chain uses TRBV7-3 with TRBJ1-5; a possible D gene is TRBD1 (6 bases). This CDR3 comprises 16 residues. V gave up 7 bases and J gave up 3 bases, with 19 bases separating them. Germline lookup yields CDR1 SGHTA and CDR2 FQGTGA. As DNA, the CDR3 is TGTGCCAGCACCACACGGGAGGGGGGGAACAATCAGCCCCAGCATTTT. This sequence encodes CASTTREGGNNQPQHF.

The V gene is TRBV27, the J gene TRBJ1-4; D ambiguous. V lost 4 bases and J 4 bases, leaving 13 bases between the germline ends. Germline assignment: CDR1 MNHEY and CDR2 SMNVEV (reference sequence). The CDR3 contains 15 residues. The CDR3: CASSSSGILNEKLFF. CDR3 in DNA: TGTGCCAGCAGTTCATCCGGGATCCTTAATGAAAAACTGTTTTTT.

V is TRBV4-3 and J is TRBJ2-3; TRBD2 is a possible D gene (7 bases). The CDR3 length is 18 residues. The V end lost 3 bases, the J end lost 2 bases, and 21 bases lay between the germline ends. Germline V gene data show CDR1 as LGHNA and CDR2 as YSLEER. The CDR3 loop is CASSQSWGGLGTTDTQYF. The DNA for the CDR3 is TGCGCCAGCAGCCAGAGCTGGGGGGGCTTAGGGACCACAGATACGCAGTATTTT.

This clone was picked up a small number of times. The chain is built from TRBV4-1 and TRBJ2-5; D perhaps matches TRBD2 (5 bases). The germline V gene encodes CDR1 MGHRA and CDR2 YSYEKL. V lost 1 base and J 4 bases, leaving 16 bases between the germline ends. This CDR3 comprises 16 residues. The CDR3 DNA reads as TGCGCCAGCAGCCAAGGGGCGAGAGGGAATTCAGAGACCCAGTACTTC. Translating gives CASSQGARGNSETQYF.

The rearrangement links TRBV19 to TRBJ1-5; TRBD1 agrees at 7 bases. Losses at the gene ends were 4 bases for V and 2 bases for J; bases not matched to a gene: 5. In germline, CDR1 is LNHDA, CDR2 SQIVND (reference sequence). The CDR3 has 15 residues. CDR3 nucleotides: TGTGCCAGTAGTAAGCAGGGGGTGCGCAATCAGCCCCAGCATTTT. Its protein is CASSKQGVRNQPQHF.

The chain links TRBV4-1 to TRBJ1-2; TRBD1 aligns across 7 bases. CDR3 size: 13 residues. Germline lookup yields CDR1 MGHRA and CDR2 YSYEKL. V lost 3 bases, J lost 8 bases, and 6 bases stayed unmatched. CDR3: CASSQTGFFGYTF. The CDR3 region has the DNA TGCGCCAGCAGCCAGACAGGGTTTTTCGGCTACACCTTC.

The chain is built from TRBV3-1 (or the pseudogene TRBV3-2) and TRBJ1-6; D might be TRBD1 (6 bases). This CDR3 is 14 amino acids long. CDR1 is LGHDT, CDR2 YNNKEL, per germline (reference sequence). Trimming shortened V by 1 base and J by 8 bases, and 9 bases separated the two germline ends. This chain's CDR3 is CASSQVTGYSPLHF. The CDR3 region has the DNA TGTGCCAGCAGCCAAGTTACAGGGTATTCACCCCTCCACTTT.

A word on this clone: A junction end diverges from the germline sequence, so it may reflect a read error. The chain joins TRBV7-8 to TRBJ2-7; 10 bases map to TRBD2. Per the germline V gene, CDR1 is SGHVS and CDR2 is FQNEAQ. The CDR3 spans 13 residues. CDR3 bases: TGTGCCAGCAGCTTAGGACTTAGCGGGGGGTCGTCCTTC. Its translation: CASSLGLSGGSSF.

The genes are TRBV6-4 and TRBJ2-3, with D perhaps TRBD2 (6 bases). The germline gives CDR1 MRHNA, CDR2 SNTAGT. V was clipped by 5 bases and J by 2 bases, with 8 bases between them. This CDR3 comprises 13 residues. The CDR3 sequence: CASSRESTDTQYF. The CDR3 bases are TGTGCCAGCAGTCGGGAGTCCACAGATACGCAGTATTTT.

This clone rates as medium-sized. This chain uses TRBV18 with TRBJ1-2, with 9 bases lining up with TRBD1. Germline CDR1 KGHSH, CDR2 LQKENI. J gave up 5 bases and V 3 bases, and 4 bases lay outside the gene matches. The CDR3 consists of 14 residues. The CDR3 DNA follows: TGTGCCAGCTCACCGGGACAGGGATTGTATGGCTACACCTTC. Encoded protein: CASSPGQGLYGYTF.

The sample holds a few counts of this clone. V usage is TRBV5-4 and J usage is TRBJ2-7; maybe TRBD1 (5 bases). CDR1 SGHNT and CDR2 YYREEE come from the germline V gene (reference sequence). This CDR3 is built from 16 residues. Deletions cut 0 bases from V and 3 bases from J, with 16 bases between. DNA of the CDR3: TGTGCCAGCAGCTTGGAACCAGGGCGGACCAACTACGAGCAGTACTTC. Protein: CASSLEPGRTNYEQYF.

The gene calls are TRBV6-5 and TRBJ1-5; a weak D match, TRBD1 (5 bases). Trimming removed 3 bases at V and 7 bases at J, with 10 bases between. Germline V gene data show CDR1 as MNHEY and CDR2 as SVGAGI. CDR3 size: 13 residues. The DNA for the CDR3 is TGTGCCAGCAGTTATATGCGGGACCAGCCCCAGCATTTT. Translated, it gives CASSYMRDQPQHF.

The V call is TRBV12-3 or TRBV12-4, the J call TRBJ2-1; D may be TRBD2 (5 bases). The CDR3 has 12 amino acids. V shed 5 bases and J shed 8 bases, with 10 bases lying between them. The CDR3, as DNA: TGTGCCAGCAGTACTAGTTCGGATGAGCAGTTCTTC. Translated, it gives CASSTSSDEQFF.

This sequence joins TRBV30 and TRBJ2-7, with 7 bases fitting TRBD1. The CDR3 length is 13 residues. Trimming removed 1 base from V and 5 bases from J; junction bases left unmatched: 5. CDR1 GTSNPN and CDR2 SVGIG come from the germline V gene (reference sequence). CDR3 coding DNA: TGTGCCTGGAGTGCGGACAGGATCGACGAGCAGTACTTC. This translates into CAWSADRIDEQYF.

This chain connects TRBV2 to TRBJ1-2; D call uncertain. The CDR3 is 14 residues long. Trimming took 11 bases from V and 5 from J, leaving 21 bases between them. Germline CDR1 reads SNHLY; CDR2 reads FYNNEI. CDR3 region: CAGTGSEGRYGYTF. The CDR3 nucleotides read TGTGCCGGCACCGGGAGCGAGGGCCGTTATGGCTACACCTTC.